The rows below give T cell receptor beta chains drawn from one sample of a study of blood T cell repertoires in COVID-19. Clones were sequenced by immunoSEQ multiplex PCR, and TCRdb holds only the in-frame ones, with some missing. Among tens of thousands of clones, about nine tenths were seen once, and the ten largest hold about 9.3%. The sequenced sample was peripheral blood. These receptors all come from a man aged 55 to 70 with active COVID-19. CDR3s include the opening cysteine and the closing phenylalanine or tryptophan. The order of the fields is J gene, V gene, CDR3 protein.

TRBJ2-1 | TRBV5-6 | CASSLIRDRVYNEQFF
TRBJ2-7 | TRBV20-1 | CSASSAGALYGQYF
TRBJ2-3 | TRBV5-1 | CASSSTRFSIDTQYF
TRBJ2-1 | TRBV5-1 | CASSLGGGPYNEQFF
TRBJ1-5 | TRBV2 | CASSPGQLLVRNQPQHF
TRBJ1-1 | TRBV27 | CASSSTGEDEAFF
TRBJ2-3 | TRBV28 | CASSFSSGGSTDTQYF
TRBJ2-7 | TRBV2 | CASSAGTVTYEQYF
TRBJ1-4 | TRBV7-8 | CASSPPRGAGEKLFF
TRBJ2-5 | TRBV2 | CASRDGLAAQETQYF
TRBJ2-4 | TRBV30 | CAWDTGQGTKNIQYF
TRBJ2-7 | TRBV3-1/TRBV3-2 | CASSQVDRARSSYEQYF
TRBJ2-1 | TRBV5-4 | CASSSRGLATYNEQFF
TRBJ1-5 | TRBV11-2 | CASSRTGVYRSNQPQHF
TRBJ1-1 | TRBV4-1 | CASTGGTGMDWVAREAFF
TRBJ2-5 | TRBV27 | CATSPLTGQETQYF
TRBJ1-1 | TRBV19 | CASSNPWAENTEAFF
TRBJ1-2 | TRBV7-6 | CASSPQGWGGYTF
TRBJ2-7 | TRBV4-1 | CASSPWTSSYEQYF
TRBJ2-7 | TRBV6-4 | CASPTRVEGEQYF
TRBJ2-7 | TRBV9 | CASSVASGNYEQYF
TRBJ2-2 | TRBV3-1/TRBV3-2 | CASNLRQGGTGELFF
TRBJ1-5 | TRBV28 | CASSFTGNQPQHF
TRBJ2-1 | TRBV6-6 | CASSSRLAGGYNEQFF
TRBJ2-2 | TRBV9 | CASSEWGQGIAGELFF
TRBJ2-7 | TRBV29-1 | CSVLRTSTAEQYF
TRBJ2-7 | TRBV6-5 | CASRRGGFHEQYF
TRBJ2-3 | TRBV27 | CASSSGLHTDTQYF
TRBJ1-5 | TRBV2 | CASVSGTGFNQPQHF
TRBJ2-2 | TRBV28 | CASRYRGQGTGELFF
TRBJ2-7 | TRBV12-5 | CASGLVVLGRVHEQYF
TRBJ1-3 | TRBV9 | CASSEGGYGNTIYF
TRBJ2-1 | TRBV19 | CASRIGAVLANEQFF
TRBJ2-3 | TRBV5-4 | CASSAGTAQTDTQYF
TRBJ2-3 | TRBV4-1 | CASSQDLGLAHTDTQYF
TRBJ2-1 | TRBV6-1 | CASSGPLGEGYGEQFF
TRBJ2-7 | TRBV9 | CASTRTGQSYEQYF
TRBJ2-7 | TRBV7-9 | CASSYRLAGGVHEQYF
TRBJ2-1 | TRBV29-1 | CSVEGVTGGNEQFF